The text below deals with one T cell receptor beta chain. This record belongs to a study of blood T cell repertoires in COVID-19. Whole-study context: From the United States, Italy and Spain came samples of acute and convalescent COVID-19. Sources were T cells, B-cell-depleted T cells, or PBMCs; the material itself was cDNA or gDNA.

Clones were read by immunoSEQ multiplex PCR, and TCRdb kept only the in-frame ones, dropping some. The sample carries roughly 40,000 clones, about 70% recorded once. The sequenced sample consisted of peripheral blood. This clonotype was sampled from a man of 80 years or more with acute or convalescent COVID-19.

In DNA form, the CDR3 reads TGTGCCACCAGCAGATCTATAGACAGTAGCAATCAGCCCCAGCATTTT. Translation: CATSRSIDSSNQPQHF. The J gene is TRBJ1-5, the V gene TRBV15; tentatively, D is TRBD1 (5 bases). V was cut by 2 bases and J by 0 bases, with 11 bases left in between. Germline V gene data show CDR1 as LNHNV and CDR2 as YYDKDF (reference sequence). The CDR3 is 16 residues long.